One TCR beta chain is described in this entry. This specimen belongs to a study of control samples from healthy donors and cancer patients. The CDR3 length is 13 residues. V shed 7 bases and J shed 8 bases, with 12 bases lying between them. Germline CDR1 and CDR2: LNHDA and SQIVND (reference sequence). Clones were sequenced by immunoSEQ multiplex PCR, and TCRdb holds only the in-frame ones, with some missing. The table shows 65,000 to 95,000 clones, with approximately 87% occurring only once. This chain uses TRBV19 with TRBJ1-6; D is possibly TRBD1 (6 bases). The sample was blood. This TCR derives from a middle-aged man in good health. The CDR3 here is CASTRDIYSPLHF. For the CDR3, the DNA is TGTGCCAGTACCAGGGACATCTATTCACCCCTCCACTTT.